The 20 T cell receptor beta chains reported below all come from one sample, sequenced in a study of T cell responses to AZD1222 COVID-19 vaccine. The repertoire was sequenced with immunoSEQ multiplex PCR; TCRdb's copy has only in-frame clones and lacks some. This table has roughly 180,000 clones, roughly 92% appearing once. Here the sequenced sample was peripheral blood, taken 28 days after the second AZD1222 dose. These receptors came from an adult who received the AZD1222 COVID-19 vaccine.

The CDR3 DNA sequence: TGTGCCTGGAGTGTACAGGCACACGAGCAGTACTTC. Translated, it gives CAWSVQAHEQYF. This sequence joins TRBV30 and TRBJ2-7; possible D gene TRBD1, 5 bases. Germline CDR1 GTSNPN, CDR2 SVGIG (reference sequence). Deletions cut 0 bases from V and 5 bases from J, with 8 bases between. CDR3 size: 12 residues.

About this clone: Within the sample, other DNA sequences also encode this same CDR3. The genes are TRBV28 and TRBJ1-2; D possibly corresponds to TRBD1 (6 bases). CDR1 is MDHEN and CDR2 is SYDVKM in the germline V gene. The CDR3 runs to 13 residues. Trimming left V 6 bases short and J 4 bases short, with 12 bases between. The CDR3 is CASSLGTLYGYTF. As DNA, the CDR3 is TGTGCCAGCAGCCTAGGGACACTCTATGGCTACACCTTC.

The chain links TRBV6-5 to TRBJ1-1, with D uncertain. V dropped 2 bases and J dropped 1 base, with 11 bases sitting between them. The CDR3 runs 15 residues. Germline V gives CDR1 MNHEY, CDR2 SVGAGI. The CDR3 nucleotides are TGTGCCAGCAGTTACGTTAAGGATGGGAACACTGAAGCTTTCTTT. Translated, it gives CASSYVKDGNTEAFF.

The rearrangement uses TRBV7-3 and TRBJ2-3, with unresolved D. With 2 bases removed from V and 4 bases from J, the gap between germline ends came to 10 bases. This CDR3 has 14 residues. CDR1 SGHTA and CDR2 FQGTGA come from the germline V gene. The CDR3 DNA sequence: TGTGCCAGCAGCTTATTTGGCCCCGCAGATACGCAGTATTTT. The encoded protein is CASSLFGPADTQYF.

In nucleotides, the CDR3 is TGTGCCAGCGGGTGGACGGACTTCGGACTAGCGGGTGTCTCCTACAATGAGCAGTTCTTC. Its translation is CASGWTDFGLAGVSYNEQFF. The gene calls are TRBV6-4 and TRBJ2-1; 11 bases align to TRBD2. This CDR3 spans 20 amino acids. Germline trimming cut 8 bases from V and 0 bases from J; bases unmatched to any gene: 18. Germline CDR1 MRHNA, CDR2 SNTAGT.

This chain uses TRBV11-3 with TRBJ1-3; D unclear. Trimming removed 4 bases from V and 0 bases from J, with 13 bases in between. CDR3 length equals 16 residues. Germline V lookup: CDR1 SGHNT, CDR2 YENEEA. The CDR3 region is CASSSRAMSSGNTIYF. CDR3 DNA sequence: TGTGCCAGCAGCTCCAGAGCTATGAGCTCTGGAAACACCATATATTTT.

The chain has TRBV7-8 and TRBJ1-4, with 7 bases fitting TRBD1. After removal of 0 bases from V and 8 bases from J, the junction contained 9 bases not matched to a gene. CDR3 size: 16 residues. In germline, CDR1 is SGHVS, CDR2 FQNEAQ. CDR3 residues: CASSLAYRGRGEKLFF. CDR3 nucleotide sequence: TGTGCCAGCAGCTTAGCCTACAGGGGCCGTGGAGAAAAACTGTTTTTT.

The chain has TRBV11-1 and TRBJ2-1; 10 bases fit TRBD1. The trim removed 4 bases at V and 4 bases at J, leaving 7 bases unmatched. Germline CDR1 and CDR2: SGHAT and FQDESV (reference sequence). The CDR3 is 16 amino acids. The CDR3 sequence: CASSSRDRGRYNEQFF. CDR3 sequence (DNA): TGTGCCAGCAGCTCCAGAGACAGGGGGCGATACAATGAGCAGTTCTTC.

The rearrangement links TRBV28 to TRBJ2-1; D is possibly TRBD1 or TRBD2 (5 bases each). Germline loops: CDR1 MDHEN, CDR2 SYDVKM. V gave up 5 bases and J gave up 12 bases, with 23 bases separating them. This CDR3 region has 15 residues. In DNA, the CDR3 is TGTGCCAGCAGTGGGACGGGAACGGGGTCCCCGTGGCAGTTCTTC. Translation gives CASSGTGTGSPWQFF. Full variable domain (outside the CDR3, taken from reference TRBV28 and TRBJ2-1): DVKVTQSSRYLVKRTGEKVFLECVQDMDHENMFWYRQDPGLGLRLIYFSYDVKMKEKGDIPEGYSVSREKKERFSLILESASTNQTSMYLCASSGTGTGSPWQFFGPGTRLTVL.

The CDR3 bases are TGTGCCAGCAGCCCGGGACGAAGGAACACTGAAGCTTTCTTT. This sequence encodes CASSPGRRNTEAFF. The gene calls are TRBV27 and TRBJ1-1, with D possibly TRBD1 on 5 matching bases. The CDR3 length is 14 residues. The V end lost 6 bases, the J end lost 1 base, and 12 bases lay between the germline ends. CDR1 MNHEY and CDR2 SMNVEV come from the germline V gene (reference sequence).

J is TRBJ1-2 and V is TRBV3-1 (or the pseudogene TRBV3-2); TRBD1 aligns across 8 bases. V lost 4 bases, J lost 4 bases, and 2 bases stayed unmatched. CDR3 length: 13 residues. CDR1 and CDR2 (germline): LGHDT, YNNKEL (reference sequence). CDR3 residues: CASSLGTGYGYTF. Written as DNA, the CDR3 is TGTGCCAGCAGCCTCGGGACAGGCTATGGCTACACCTTC.

The chain carries TRBV5-1 and TRBJ2-7, with 7 nucleotides matching TRBD1. V gave up 0 bases and J gave up 5 bases; unmatched junction bases: 2. Germline V gives CDR1 SGHRS, CDR2 YFSETQ. CDR3 length: 13 residues. This CDR3 reads CASSLEGQNEQYF. The CDR3 nucleotides read TGCGCCAGCAGCTTGGAGGGACAGAACGAGCAGTACTTC.

The V gene is TRBV5-1, the J gene TRBJ2-1, with D perhaps given as TRBD1 or TRBD2 (5 bases each). The CDR3 consists of 14 residues. The ends were cut back, 6 bases at V and 2 bases at J, with 12 bases in the middle. The germline gives CDR1 SGHRS, CDR2 YFSETQ. Here the CDR3 DNA reads TGCGCCAGCACCACGGGACCGGCCTACAATGAGCAGTTCTTC. Translating gives CASTTGPAYNEQFF.

J is TRBJ2-7 and V is TRBV6-5; D not resolved. The CDR3 has 13 residues. Germline CDR1 MNHEY, CDR2 SVGAGI. V shed 5 bases and J shed 6 bases, with 14 bases lying between them. DNA for the CDR3: TGTGCCAGCAGTCCCGGCCTTAACTCCGAGCAGTACTTC. Translated: CASSPGLNSEQYF.

This sequence joins TRBV6-5 and TRBJ1-1; D ambiguous. Germline V gene lookup returns CDR1 MNHEY and CDR2 SVGAGI. The CDR3 sequence is 14 residues long. The V end was cut by 6 bases, the J end by 1 base, with 12 bases between. The CDR3 region has the DNA TGTGCCAGCAGGAGATACGCCGAGAACACTGAAGCTTTCTTT. This codes for CASRRYAENTEAFF.

This chain links TRBV16 with TRBJ2-7; D ambiguous. Germline V gives CDR1 KGHSY, CDR2 FQNENV. Trimming took 0 bases from V and 0 from J, leaving 15 bases between them. This CDR3 region has 17 residues. CDR3 region: CASSQSGMAGLSYEQYF. Written as DNA, the CDR3 is TGTGCCAGCAGCCAATCTGGCATGGCAGGCCTCTCCTACGAGCAGTACTTC.

The rearrangement uses TRBV19 and TRBJ2-5; TRBD1 might be the D (5 bases). CDR1 and CDR2 (germline): LNHDA, SQIVND (reference sequence). The CDR3 spans 16 residues. The V end was cut by 5 bases, the J end by 0 bases, with 16 bases between. DNA for the CDR3: TGTGCCAGTAGTGGAGCAGGGAAGGGGTACCAAGAGACCCAGTACTTC. Translated: CASSGAGKGYQETQYF.

The rearrangement uses TRBV5-1 and TRBJ2-7; 7 bases map to TRBD1. The V gene's germline CDR1 is SGHRS and CDR2 YFSETQ. This CDR3 spans 14 amino acids. Trimming removed 4 bases from V and 5 bases from J; junction bases left unmatched: 9. CDR3 coding DNA: TGCGCCAGCAGCCAGGGACAGTACTACGACGAGCAGTACTTC. This translates into CASSQGQYYDEQYF.

The chain couples TRBV5-1 to TRBJ1-1; D is possibly TRBD1 (6 bases). CDR3 size: 19 residues. Germline loops: CDR1 SGHRS, CDR2 YFSETQ. Trimming removed 1 base from V and 5 bases from J, with 27 bases in between. CDR3 in amino acids: CASSLTGQRLGGLRTEAFF. CDR3 sequence (DNA): TGCGCCAGCAGCTTGACGGGTCAGCGTTTAGGGGGGTTGCGGACTGAAGCTTTCTTT.

As concerns this clone: The junction shows a germline mismatch at one end, possibly a read error. The chain links TRBV7-8 to TRBJ1-1, with D uncertain. The CDR3 spans 12 residues. CDR1 is SGHVS, CDR2 FQNEAQ, per germline. CDR3 residues: CASSPVNSEAFF. CDR3 bases: TGTGCCAGCAGCCCGGTAAACAGTGAAGCTTTCTTT.